The 30 T cell receptor beta chains below all came from one sample that was sequenced in a study of cytomegalovirus exposure and HLA in healthy donors. PCR amplification relied on 60 Vbeta primers (plus 13 Jbeta primers). The repertoire was sequenced with immunoSEQ multiplex PCR; TCRdb's copy has only in-frame clones and lacks some. There are some 50,000 clones in the sample; roughly 72% occur only once, and 20% to 25% lies in the top ten. Material: PBMCs. The origin of the receptors is a woman between 45 and 60 years old in good health and CMV-seropositive.

V is TRBV5-1 and J is TRBJ1-2; D is possibly TRBD1 (5 bases). Germline loops: CDR1 SGHRS, CDR2 YFSETQ. There are 15 residues in the CDR3. V was clipped by 3 bases and J by 2 bases, with 14 bases between them. The chain's CDR3 is CASSYAGEGNYGYTF. The CDR3 nucleotides read TGCGCCAGCAGCTACGCGGGGGAGGGGAACTATGGCTACACCTTC.

The V call is TRBV21-1, the J call TRBJ1-5; TRBD1 is the table's D call and was not checked against the DNA. TRBV21-1 is labeled a pseudogene. The CDR3 is 16 amino acids. CDR3 residues: CASSKEPGAANQPQHF. The CDR3 nucleotides read TGTGCCAGCAGCAAAGAGCCAGGGGCGGCCAATCAGCCCCAGCATTTT.

Only a few counts were recorded for this clone. The V gene is TRBV21-1, the J gene TRBJ1-4; TRBD1 reflects the table's D call only, with no check against the DNA. TRBV21-1 is annotated as a pseudogene. The CDR3 sequence is 14 residues long. The CDR3 region has the DNA TGTGCCAGCAGCTCCGACACTACTAATGAAAAACTGTTTTTT. Protein: CASSSDTTNEKLFF.

The chain couples TRBV6-6 to TRBJ1-2; maybe TRBD1 (6 bases). Germline values: CDR1 MNHNY, CDR2 SVGAGI (reference sequence). Deletions cut 6 bases from V and 4 bases from J, with 12 bases between. This CDR3 contains 13 residues. As DNA, the CDR3 is TGTGCCAGCAGCCAGCAGGGGAGCTATGGCTACACCTTC. Its protein product is CASSQQGSYGYTF.

This clone came up a few times. The CDR3 here is CASSLPGTGANVLTF. CDR3 DNA: TGTGCCAGTAGCCTCCCAGGGACTGGGGCCAACGTCCTGACTTTC. The gene calls are TRBV19 and TRBJ2-6, with D perhaps TRBD1 (5 bases). Trimming removed 6 bases at V and 2 bases at J, with 11 bases between. The CDR3 runs 15 residues. Germline CDR1 and CDR2: LNHDA and SQIVND (reference sequence).

The CDR3 DNA is TGTGCCAGCAGGAGGGGGCCGAGGGAGTATTTT. Protein sequence: CASRRGPREYF. The chain has TRBV27 and TRBJ2-3, with 7 bases fitting TRBD1. Germline V gives CDR1 MNHEY, CDR2 SMNVEV (reference sequence). This CDR3 has 11 residues. The trim removed 6 bases at V and 13 bases at J, leaving 7 bases unmatched.

This rearrangement joins TRBV4-2 to TRBJ1-3; TRBD1 aligns across 7 bases. There are 17 residues in the CDR3. V shed 3 bases, J shed 0 bases, and the junction held 8 bases outside the gene matches. Germline V gives CDR1 LGHNA, CDR2 YNFKEQ. The CDR3 sequence is CASSQWGQQSSGNTIYF. CDR3 in DNA: TGTGCCAGCAGCCAGTGGGGACAGCAGAGCTCTGGAAACACCATATATTTT.

The chain combines TRBV6-5 with TRBJ1-5, with D perhaps TRBD1 (5 bases). This CDR3 is built from 14 residues. Germline loops: CDR1 MNHEY, CDR2 SVGAGI. V was shortened by 10 bases and J by 0 bases, with 13 bases between the two germline ends. CDR3 region: CATSDTNSNQPQHF. In nucleotides, the CDR3 is TGTGCCACTTCGGACACAAATAGCAATCAGCCCCAGCATTTT.

CDR3 region: CSVGTVSYEQYF. The CDR3 DNA reads TGCAGCGTCGGGACTGTCAGCTACGAGCAGTACTTC. J is TRBJ2-7 and V is TRBV29-1; D might be TRBD2 (6 bases). Looked up from germline, CDR1 is SQVTM and CDR2 is ANQGSEA. The CDR3 covers 12 residues. Trimming cost V 6 bases and J 3 bases, with 12 bases left between them.

This clone was seen more than once but under ten times. CDR3 residues: CASSQDLGAYGELFF. In DNA form, the CDR3 reads TGCGCCAGCAGCCAAGATTTGGGGGCCTACGGGGAGCTGTTTTTT. The chain carries TRBV4-3 and TRBJ2-2; D perhaps matches TRBD1 (6 bases). CDR1 is LGHNA and CDR2 is YSLEER in the germline V gene. This CDR3 has 15 amino acids. Between the trimmed V and J ends, which lost 0 bases and 7 bases, there was a span of 12 bases.

The chain employs TRBV25-1 and TRBJ2-3; possibly TRBD1 for D (6 bases). From germline, CDR1 is MGHDK and CDR2 SYGVNS. This CDR3 contains 14 residues. V lost 10 bases to trimming and J lost 4 bases, with 18 bases between them. The CDR3: CATQGNRVADTQYF. The CDR3 nucleotides are TGTGCCACCCAGGGCAACAGGGTCGCAGATACGCAGTATTTT.

This chain joins TRBV6-5 and TRBJ2-7; D unresolved. Germline V CDR1 and CDR2: MNHEY, SVGAGI. Trimming took off 5 bases at V and 3 bases at J, with 11 bases between the two ends. CDR3 length equals 13 residues. CDR3 in amino acids: CASSDRSLYEQYF. CDR3 DNA sequence: TGTGCCAGCAGTGATCGCAGTCTCTACGAGCAGTACTTC.

The chain employs TRBV5-8 and TRBJ2-5; 10 positions match TRBD1. The CDR3 has 15 residues. After removal of 4 bases from V and 4 bases from J, the junction contained 7 bases not matched to a gene. Per germline, CDR1 SGHTS and CDR2 YDEGEE. As DNA, the CDR3 is TGTGCCAGCAGCGATGGGACAGGGGCGCGAGAGACCCAGTACTTC. Encoded protein: CASSDGTGARETQYF.

The rearrangement joins TRBV5-1 to TRBJ1-6; 7 bases match TRBD1. The germline V gene has CDR1 SGHRS and CDR2 YFSETQ. V lost 4 bases and J lost 7; bases outside the gene matches: 8. The CDR3 totals 15 residues. The CDR3 DNA reads as TGCGCCAGCAGCCCCGCGGAGGGGGCGAATTCACCCCTCCACTTT. This codes for CASSPAEGANSPLHF.

The chain couples TRBV5-6 to TRBJ2-1; TRBD2 matches 8 bases. Germline CDR1 SGHDT, CDR2 YYEEEE. V lost 4 bases to trimming and J lost 6 bases; unmatched junction nucleotides: 6. The CDR3 runs 14 residues. The CDR3 DNA is TGTGCCAGCAGCGTCGGGGGGGGGCCCAATGAGCAGTTCTTC. As protein: CASSVGGGPNEQFF. The variable domain in full, with the rest retrieved from reference TRBV5-6 and TRBJ2-1, is DAGVTQSPTHLIKTRGQQVTLRCSPKSGHDTVSWYQQALGQGPQFIFQYYEEEERQRGNFPDRFSGHQFPNYSSELNVNALLLGDSALYLCASSVGGGPNEQFFGPGTRLTVL.

The chain joins TRBV18 to TRBJ2-7, with 9 bases that match TRBD1. Germline assignment: CDR1 KGHSH and CDR2 LQKENI. The CDR3 has 17 residues. V gave up 5 bases and J gave up 5 bases; unmatched junction bases: 16. The CDR3 bases are TGTGCCAGCTCAGACCCCGAGGGACAGGGTATTATAGACGAGCAGTACTTC. It codes for CASSDPEGQGIIDEQYF.

The rearrangement joins TRBV10-2 to TRBJ2-5; 10 bases match TRBD2. The CDR3 length is 15 residues. Trimming removed 6 bases from V and 0 bases from J; junction bases left unmatched: 4. Germline CDR1 WSHSY, CDR2 SAAADI. CDR3 nucleotide sequence: TGCGCCAGCAGGGGGCTAGCGGGGGACCAAGAGACCCAGTACTTC. Protein sequence: CASRGLAGDQETQYF.

The rearrangement joins TRBV4-3 to TRBJ1-1; tentatively, D is TRBD1 (5 bases). Germline loops: CDR1 LGHNA, CDR2 YSLEER. The CDR3 is 14 residues long. Trimming cost V 2 bases and J 4 bases, with 11 bases left between them. CDR3 coding DNA: TGCGCCAGCAGCCAACAGGGTTTGGGCACTGAAGCTTTCTTT. It specifies CASSQQGLGTEAFF.

V gene TRBV5-1 combines with J gene TRBJ1-1; D is undetermined. Per the germline V gene, CDR1 is SGHRS and CDR2 is YFSETQ. Trimming pared 6 bases from V and 3 bases from J, leaving 12 bases between. CDR3 length: 13 amino acids. The CDR3 is CASKMELDTEAFF. Written as DNA, the CDR3 is TGCGCCAGCAAGATGGAGTTGGACACTGAAGCTTTCTTT.

A few counts support this clone. V and J are TRBV6-1 and TRBJ1-5; a possible D gene is TRBD1 (6 bases). CDR1 MNHNS and CDR2 SASEGT come from the germline V gene. Trimming shortened V by 0 bases and J by 6 bases, and 15 bases separated the two germline ends. The CDR3 contains 16 residues. The CDR3 spells CASSEAPGDGGQPQHF. The CDR3 region has the DNA TGTGCCAGCAGTGAAGCACCAGGGGACGGTGGTCAGCCCCAGCATTTT.

The chain links TRBV7-2 to TRBJ2-7; 10 bases are a match to TRBD1. The CDR3 has 15 amino acids. Trimming took 4 bases from V and 0 from J; bases not matched to a gene: 3. Per germline, CDR1 SGHTA and CDR2 FQGNSA. The CDR3: CASSSGQGSSYEQYF. The CDR3 DNA reads as TGTGCCAGCAGCTCGGGACAGGGGAGCTCCTACGAGCAGTACTTC.

J is TRBJ2-7 and V is TRBV4-2; D is ambiguous. Germline CDR1 LGHNA, CDR2 YNFKEQ. The CDR3 loop spans 13 amino acids. Trimming cost V 0 bases and J 4 bases, with 7 bases left between them. CDR3 nucleotide sequence: TGTGCCAGCAGCCAAGAGGTCTATTACGAGCAGTACTTC. Translating gives CASSQEVYYEQYF.

This sequence joins TRBV7-8 and TRBJ2-5; tentatively, D is TRBD2 (5 bases). From germline, CDR1 is SGHVS and CDR2 FQNEAQ. The CDR3 covers 14 residues. Trimming cost V 1 base and J 0 bases, with 6 bases left between them. The CDR3 is CASSLGLHQETQYF. The CDR3 nucleotides read TGTGCCAGCAGCTTAGGACTACACCAAGAGACCCAGTACTTC. Drawing the rest from reference TRBV7-8 and TRBJ2-5, the complete variable domain is GAGVSQSPRYKVAKRGQDVALRCDPISGHVSLFWYQQALGQGPEFLTYFQNEAQLDKSGLPSDRFFAERPEGSVSTLKIQRTQQEDSAVYLCASSLGLHQETQYFGPGTRLLVL.

This sequence joins TRBV18 and TRBJ2-7; D may be TRBD2 (6 bases). The germline V gene encodes CDR1 KGHSH and CDR2 LQKENI. Trimming left V 3 bases short and J 3 bases short, with 12 bases between. This CDR3 spans 14 amino acids. The CDR3 DNA follows: TGTGCCAGCTCACCGGGACTGTCGAACTACGAGCAGTACTTC. Translating it yields CASSPGLSNYEQYF.

The chain carries TRBV2 and TRBJ1-4, with 8 bases matching TRBD1. V lost 6 bases, J lost 4 bases, and 7 bases stayed unmatched. The CDR3 is 15 residues long. Germline CDR1 reads SNHLY; CDR2 reads FYNNEI. DNA for the CDR3: TGTGCCAGCAGCGAACAGGGGGGACTTAATGAAAAACTGTTTTTT. Translated: CASSEQGGLNEKLFF.

The CDR3 DNA reads TGTGCCAGCAGTTACAGGTCCTTAGTTTACGAGCAGTACTTC. Protein: CASSYRSLVYEQYF. This rearrangement joins TRBV2 to TRBJ2-7, with a weak D call TRBD1 (5 bases). Per germline, CDR1 SNHLY and CDR2 FYNNEI. The CDR3 sequence is 14 residues long. Trimming cost V 5 bases and J 4 bases, with 15 bases left between them.

This sequence joins TRBV27 and TRBJ1-1, with D uncertain. CDR1 is MNHEY and CDR2 is SMNVEV in the germline V gene (reference sequence). The V and J ends lost 2 bases and 7 bases respectively, with 17 bases between them. The CDR3 totals 15 residues. This CDR3 reads CASSLIADEPVEAFF. CDR3 nucleotides: TGTGCCAGCAGTTTAATAGCCGACGAGCCCGTTGAAGCTTTCTTT.

V and J are TRBV11-3 and TRBJ1-1; D is uncertain. V was cut by 1 base and J by 9 bases, with 9 bases left in between. Germline V gives CDR1 SGHNT, CDR2 YENEEA. This CDR3 region has 12 residues. The CDR3: CASSLGSGKAFF. The CDR3 DNA reads TGTGCCAGCAGCTTAGGGTCGGGAAAAGCTTTCTTT.

The V and J genes are TRBV7-8 and TRBJ2-3, with 7 bases lining up with TRBD1. V shed 5 bases and J 5 bases; nucleotides not matched to a gene: 13. Germline-derived CDR1 and CDR2 are SGHVS and FQNEAQ. The CDR3 has 16 residues. CDR3 sequence (DNA): TGTGCCAGCAGCCGTAGCAGGGGGTCTGAGTTAGATACGCAGTATTTT. Protein product: CASSRSRGSELDTQYF.

This clone was detected a few times. The chain is built from TRBV5-6 and TRBJ1-1, with D possibly matching TRBD1 (6 bases). Germline CDR1 SGHDT, CDR2 YYEEEE. CDR3 length: 14 amino acids. V was shortened by 5 bases and J by 2 bases, with 13 bases between the two germline ends. CDR3 DNA: TGTGCCAGCAGGAGGGGTGGGACAAACACTGAAGCTTTCTTT. Translation gives CASRRGGTNTEAFF.